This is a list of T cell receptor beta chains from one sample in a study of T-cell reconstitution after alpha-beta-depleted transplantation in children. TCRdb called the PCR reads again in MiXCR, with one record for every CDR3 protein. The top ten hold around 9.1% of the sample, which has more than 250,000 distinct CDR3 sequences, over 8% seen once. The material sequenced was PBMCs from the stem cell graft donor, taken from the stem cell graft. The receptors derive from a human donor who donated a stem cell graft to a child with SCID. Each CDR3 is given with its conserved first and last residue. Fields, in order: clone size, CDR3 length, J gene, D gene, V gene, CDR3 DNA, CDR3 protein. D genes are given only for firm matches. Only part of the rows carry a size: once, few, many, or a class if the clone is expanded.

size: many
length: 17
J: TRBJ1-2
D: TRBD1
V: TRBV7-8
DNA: TGTGCCAGCAGCTTGGGGACCTCGGGACAGGGTGTCTATGGCTACACCTTC
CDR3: CASSLGTSGQGVYGYTF

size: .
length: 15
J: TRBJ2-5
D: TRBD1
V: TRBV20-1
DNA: TGCAGTGCCTACCGGACAGGGGATTACCAAGAGACCCAGTACTTC
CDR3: CSAYRTGDYQETQYF

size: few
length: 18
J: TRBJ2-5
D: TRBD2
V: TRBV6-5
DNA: TGTGCCAGCAGTTACTCGCTCGCGGGGGGAGTCCACCAAGAGACCCAGTACTTC
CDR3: CASSYSLAGGVHQETQYF

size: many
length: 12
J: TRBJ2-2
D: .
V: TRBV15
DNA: TGTGCCACCTCGAGGGGGTCCGGGGAGCTGTTTTTT
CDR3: CATSRGSGELFF

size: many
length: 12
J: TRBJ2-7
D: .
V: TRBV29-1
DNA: TGCAGCGTCCAAAGGGGACTCTACGAGCAGTACTTC
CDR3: CSVQRGLYEQYF

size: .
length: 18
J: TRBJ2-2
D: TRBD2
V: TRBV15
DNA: TGTGCCACCAGCCCCCCCCGGTGGGCTAGCGGACCCTCCGGGGAGCTGTTTTTT
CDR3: CATSPPRWASGPSGELFF

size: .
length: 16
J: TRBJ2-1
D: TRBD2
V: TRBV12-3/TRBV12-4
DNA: TGTGCCAGCAGTTTTTTAGCGGGGGGGCCGTACAATGAGCAGTTCTTC
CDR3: CASSFLAGGPYNEQFF

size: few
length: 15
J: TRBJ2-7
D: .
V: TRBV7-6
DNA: TGTGCCAGCAGCTTAGGTTCAGGGTTGGGCTACGAGCAGTACTTC
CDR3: CASSLGSGLGYEQYF

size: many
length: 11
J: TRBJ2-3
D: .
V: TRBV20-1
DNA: TGCAGTGCTAAAGACGCAGATACGCAGTATTTT
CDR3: CSAKDADTQYF

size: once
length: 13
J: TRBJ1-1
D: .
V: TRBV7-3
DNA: TGTGCCAGCAGCTTCAATCTGGACAGTGAAGCTTTCTTT
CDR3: CASSFNLDSEAFF

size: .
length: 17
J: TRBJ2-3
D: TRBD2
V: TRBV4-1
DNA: TGCGCCAGCAGCCAAGATACTAGCGGGGGGTTCACAGATACGCAGTATTTT
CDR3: CASSQDTSGGFTDTQYF

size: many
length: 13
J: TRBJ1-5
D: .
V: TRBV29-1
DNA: TGCAGCGTTGGATCGAATAGCAATCAGCCCCAGCATTTT
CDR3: CSVGSNSNQPQHF

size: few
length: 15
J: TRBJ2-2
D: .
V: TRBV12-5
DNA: TGTGCTAGTGGTTTGGGGTTAACCCCCACCGGGGAGCTGTTTTTT
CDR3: CASGLGLTPTGELFF

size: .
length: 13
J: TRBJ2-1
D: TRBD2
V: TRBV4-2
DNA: TGTGCCAGCAGCCCGGGGGGTGAGCTCCCCCAGTTCTTC
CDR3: CASSPGGELPQFF

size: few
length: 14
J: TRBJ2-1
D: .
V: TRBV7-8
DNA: TGTGCCAGCAGCTTAGGAAGAGGTGGTAATGAGCAGTTCTTC
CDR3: CASSLGRGGNEQFF

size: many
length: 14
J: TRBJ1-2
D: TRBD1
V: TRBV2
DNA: TGTGCCAGAAGTGGGACAGGGGGCAACTATGGCTACACCTTC
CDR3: CARSGTGGNYGYTF

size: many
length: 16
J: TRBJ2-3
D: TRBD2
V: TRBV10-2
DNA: TGCGCCAGCAGTGAGTTGGTGCTAGCGGGGTCAGATACGCAGTATTTT
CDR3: CASSELVLAGSDTQYF

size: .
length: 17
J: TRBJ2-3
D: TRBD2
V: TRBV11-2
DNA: TGTGCCAGCAGCTTAGTGAAGTTGAGACTAGCGGGTGATACGCAGTATTTT
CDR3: CASSLVKLRLAGDTQYF

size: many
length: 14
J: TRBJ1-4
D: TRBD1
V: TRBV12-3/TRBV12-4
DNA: TGTGCCAGCAGTTTAAGAGGGGGCGATGAAAAACTGTTTTTT
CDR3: CASSLRGGDEKLFF

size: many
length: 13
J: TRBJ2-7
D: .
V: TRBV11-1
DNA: TGTGCCAGCAGTCTTTCCGGGAACTACGAGCAGTACTTC
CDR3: CASSLSGNYEQYF

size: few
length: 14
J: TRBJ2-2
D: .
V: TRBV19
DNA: TGTGCCAGTAGTCCGGGACCGAACACCGGGGAGCTGTTTTTT
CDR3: CASSPGPNTGELFF

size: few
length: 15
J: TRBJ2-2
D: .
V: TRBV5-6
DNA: TGTGCCAGCAGCGAAGATCGCAGGGGAACCGGGGAGCTGTTTTTT
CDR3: CASSEDRRGTGELFF

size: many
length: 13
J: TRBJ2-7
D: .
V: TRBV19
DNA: TGTGCCAGTAGTATAGAAGTCTCCTACGAGCAGTACTTC
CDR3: CASSIEVSYEQYF

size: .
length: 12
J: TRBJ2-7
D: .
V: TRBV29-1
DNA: TGCAGCCCTGGGGTCGGACACCCGAAGCAGTACTTC
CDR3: CSPGVGHPKQYF

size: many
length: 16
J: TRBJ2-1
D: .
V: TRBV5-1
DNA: TGCGCCAGCAGCCAATCTAGCGTTAGCTCCTACAATGAGCAGTTCTTC
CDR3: CASSQSSVSSYNEQFF

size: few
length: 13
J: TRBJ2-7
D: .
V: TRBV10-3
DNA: TGTGCCTCCCGGAGGGGGGGTAACTACGAGCAGTACTTC
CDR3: CASRRGGNYEQYF

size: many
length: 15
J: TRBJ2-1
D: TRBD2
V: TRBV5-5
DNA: TGTGCCAGCAGCCAGACTAGCGGGGGGGAGGTTGAGCAGTTCTTC
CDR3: CASSQTSGGEVEQFF

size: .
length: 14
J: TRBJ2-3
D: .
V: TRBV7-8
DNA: TGTGCCAGCAGCTTACTAGCTGTGGCAGATACGCAGTATTTT
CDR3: CASSLLAVADTQYF

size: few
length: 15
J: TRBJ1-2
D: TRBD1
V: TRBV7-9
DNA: TGTGCCAGCAGCTCGACAGGGGGCTTGGACTATGGCTACACCTTC
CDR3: CASSSTGGLDYGYTF

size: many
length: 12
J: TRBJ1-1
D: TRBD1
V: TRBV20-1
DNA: TGCAGTGCCGAGGGGGCTGTCACTGAAGCTTTCTTT
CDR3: CSAEGAVTEAFF

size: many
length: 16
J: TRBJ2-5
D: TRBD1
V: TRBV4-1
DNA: TGCGCCAGCAGCCCCCAGACAGGGGAAGAGACAGAGACCCAGTACTTC
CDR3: CASSPQTGEETETQYF

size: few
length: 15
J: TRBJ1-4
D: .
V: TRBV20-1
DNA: TGCAGTGCTAGAGATCAGGAGGGGCCTAATGAAAAACTGTTTTTT
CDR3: CSARDQEGPNEKLFF